Below are 18 T cell receptor beta chains sequenced from a single sample in a study of chemoradiotherapy in HPV16-positive cancers. Some clones are missing from TCRdb's copy, which holds only in-frame ones; the method was immunoSEQ multiplex PCR. The sample includes about 10,000 clones, roughly 70% of them seen just once. This specimen was acquired from a patient who underwent chemoradiotherapy. These TCRs come from a human donor with HPV-associated anogenital cancer.

This clone was counted between two and nine times. The genes are TRBV6-4 and TRBJ1-3, with 9 positions matching TRBD1. In germline, CDR1 is MRHNA, CDR2 SNTAGT. The CDR3 length is 16 residues. Trimming cost V 4 bases and J 7 bases; bases outside gene matches: 11. In DNA, the CDR3 is TGTGCCAGCAGTGCCTCGGACAGGGGAAGATGGAACACCATATATTTT. It specifies CASSASDRGRWNTIYF.

Only one count was recorded for this clone. The rearrangement uses TRBV19 and TRBJ2-3; possibly TRBD1 for D (5 bases). This CDR3 has 11 residues. Trimming removed 8 bases from V and 6 bases from J, with 9 bases in between. CDR1 is LNHDA and CDR2 is SQIVND in the germline V gene (reference sequence). Here the CDR3 reads CASQAGDTQYF. The CDR3 region has the DNA TGTGCCAGTCAGGCAGGGGATACGCAGTATTTT.

The genes are TRBV30 and TRBJ1-2; 9 nucleotides line up with TRBD1. The CDR3 is 17 amino acids. Germline-derived CDR1 and CDR2 are GTSNPN and SVGIG (reference sequence). The ends lost 5 bases at V and 4 bases at J; junction bases unmatched: 17. The CDR3, as DNA: TGTGCCTGGTTTACGAAGGGGGGACAGGGTAAAGGCTATGGCTACACCTTC. This gives the protein CAWFTKGGQGKGYGYTF.

The rearrangement links TRBV11-1 to TRBJ1-6; the D gene is possibly TRBD1 (5 bases). V gave up 0 bases and J gave up 7 bases, with 7 bases separating them. Germline CDR1 reads SGHAT; CDR2 reads FQDESV (reference sequence). The CDR3 contains 14 residues. CDR3 in DNA: TGTGCCAGCAGCTTAGCCGGGGCCAATTCACCCCTCCACTTT. Encoded protein: CASSLAGANSPLHF.

The V gene is TRBV4-1, the J gene TRBJ1-2, with D unclear. Between the trimmed V and J ends, which lost 0 bases and 5 bases, there was a span of 13 bases. CDR3 length: 15 amino acids. Germline values: CDR1 MGHRA, CDR2 YSYEKL. CDR3 region: CASSQEPGEPYGYTF. In DNA, the CDR3 is TGCGCCAGCAGCCAAGAACCCGGGGAGCCTTATGGCTACACCTTC.

The gene calls are TRBV29-1 and TRBJ1-1, with D unresolved. The CDR3 extends over 11 amino acids. V was cut by 4 bases and J by 8 bases, with 11 bases left in between. Germline CDR1 reads SQVTM; CDR2 reads ANQGSEA. The CDR3 DNA follows: TGCAGCGTTGGGGTGGAGTACGAAGCTTTCTTT. As protein: CSVGVEYEAFF.

This clone was picked up a small number of times. The chain links TRBV6-6 to TRBJ2-3; 7 bases match TRBD1. Germline assignment: CDR1 MNHNY and CDR2 SVGAGI (reference sequence). The V gene end was trimmed by 6 bases and the J gene end by 6 bases; junction bases not matched to a gene: 6. The CDR3 is 13 amino acids. CDR3 loop: CASRRQGMDTQYF. CDR3 nucleotide sequence: TGTGCCAGCAGGAGACAGGGTATGGATACGCAGTATTTT.

The chain carries TRBV2 and TRBJ1-5, with 8 bases fitting TRBD1. The CDR3 contains 14 residues. Germline V lookup: CDR1 SNHLY, CDR2 FYNNEI. Trimming cost V 6 bases and J 2 bases; bases outside gene matches: 3. The chain's CDR3 is CASRDRVRNQPQHF. In nucleotides, the CDR3 is TGTGCCAGCAGGGACAGGGTTCGCAATCAGCCCCAGCATTTT.

There are a few counts of this clone. The rearrangement links TRBV29-1 to TRBJ2-3, with TRBD1 as a possible D gene (5 bases). Germline CDR1 reads SQVTM; CDR2 reads ANQGSEA. Trimming removed 6 bases at V and 0 bases at J, with 10 bases between. The CDR3 consists of 13 residues. The CDR3 nucleotides read TGCAGCGTCGTCAGGACAAGCACAGATACGCAGTATTTT. Translated, it gives CSVVRTSTDTQYF.

By its share, this clone is large. This chain links TRBV9 with TRBJ1-6, with D unclear. Germline loops: CDR1 SGDLS, CDR2 YYNGEE. This CDR3 is 15 amino acids long. V lost 0 bases to trimming and J lost 6 bases, with 10 bases between them. For the CDR3, the DNA is TGTGCCAGCAGCGTAGTGGCGGAAAGTAATTCACCCCTCCACTTT. It specifies CASSVVAESNSPLHF.

The chain's CDR3 is CASSMSRGGVSNEQFF. CDR3 DNA sequence: TGTGCCAGTAGTATGTCCCGGGGGGGCGTTTCAAATGAGCAGTTCTTC. The chain couples TRBV19 to TRBJ2-1; TRBD2 matches at 8 bases. This CDR3 has 16 residues. V shed 3 bases, J shed 7 bases, and the junction held 11 bases outside the gene matches. CDR1 is LNHDA and CDR2 is SQIVND in the germline V gene (reference sequence).

V gene TRBV5-1 combines with J gene TRBJ2-4; D might be TRBD1 or TRBD2, each matching 5 bases. Germline V gives CDR1 SGHRS, CDR2 YFSETQ. This CDR3 is 15 amino acids long. V was cut by 0 bases and J by 0 bases, with 7 bases left in between. In DNA form, the CDR3 reads TGCGCCAGCAGCTTGGCGGGGACAGCCAAAAACATTCAGTACTTC. Its protein is CASSLAGTAKNIQYF.

This clone was detected a few times. The chain recombines TRBV4-1 with TRBJ1-1; no reliable D call. Germline CDR1 is MGHRA and CDR2 is YSYEKL. CDR3 length: 15 amino acids. The V and J ends lost 1 base and 0 bases respectively, with 9 bases between them. The CDR3 sequence: CASSQVSGVNTEAFF. CDR3 in DNA: TGCGCCAGCAGCCAAGTTAGTGGTGTGAACACTGAAGCTTTCTTT.

The chain joins TRBV5-5 to TRBJ1-2; D perhaps matches TRBD1 (5 bases). The CDR3 is 14 amino acids. V lost 4 bases, J lost 0 bases, and 10 bases lay in between. Germline values: CDR1 SGHKS, CDR2 YYEKEE (reference sequence). CDR3 nucleotides: TGTGCCAGCAGCACGGACACCGCTAACTATGGCTACACCTTC. It yields the protein CASSTDTANYGYTF.

The V call is TRBV18, the J call TRBJ1-2; no clear D. CDR1 is KGHSH, CDR2 LQKENI, per germline. V was pared by 6 bases and J by 1 base, with 18 bases between. The CDR3 length is 16 residues. The CDR3 bases are TGTGCCAGCTCCGCGGAGCAAGGTTTTGGTAACTATGGCTACACCTTC. Amino acids: CASSAEQGFGNYGYTF.

V usage is TRBV6-6 and J usage is TRBJ1-4; D is undetermined. V was shortened by 0 bases and J by 5 bases, with 4 bases between the two germline ends. Germline V gives CDR1 MNHNY, CDR2 SVGAGI (reference sequence). The CDR3 sequence is 13 residues long. CDR3 protein: CASSYSDNEKLFF. The CDR3 DNA reads TGTGCCAGCAGTTACTCGGACAATGAAAAACTGTTTTTT.

J is TRBJ1-1 and V is TRBV4-2; D not certain. The CDR3 is 16 amino acids. V lost 1 base to trimming and J lost 1 base, with 13 bases between them. Germline CDR1 and CDR2: LGHNA and YNFKEQ. The CDR3 here is CASSQVVTSPNTEAFF. In DNA form, the CDR3 reads TGTGCCAGCAGCCAAGTTGTTACCAGCCCGAACACTGAAGCTTTCTTT.

In its sample, this clone is medium-sized. The rearrangement links TRBV5-4 to TRBJ2-2; 8 bases are a match to TRBD2. Germline V gene data show CDR1 as SGHNT and CDR2 as YYREEE (reference sequence). Trimming removed 5 bases from V and 7 bases from J; junction bases left unmatched: 10. This CDR3 is built from 15 residues. CDR3 amino acids: CASRPGLGSGGELFF. CDR3 DNA sequence: TGTGCCAGCAGACCGGGACTAGGGAGTGGCGGGGAGCTGTTTTTT.